The clone carrying this TCR beta chain was detected only a few times. Its cognate antigen is unknown. The sample belongs to a study of T cell repertoires in cytomegalovirus infection. Study-level background: The public TCR beta signatures pointed to both CMV infection and matching HLA type. Study outcomes and limitations: Summed frequency of public TCR beta families distinguished CMV carriers with the relevant HLA. HLA-C-restricted CMV clonotypes gave the most frequent clonotype in two of eight donors.

The V and J ends lost 0 bases and 2 bases respectively, with 7 bases between them. CDR1 is LNHNV and CDR2 is YYDKDF in the germline V gene (reference sequence). The length of the CDR3 is 14 residues. TCRdb analysed the reads with MiXCR anew, one entry per CDR3 protein. The sample comprises some 700,000 distinct CDR3 sequences, approximately 33% of which are singletons, and about 18% rests with the top ten. Sample: cultured PBMCs, taken from culture after CMV antigen stimulation. The sequence was collected from a human donor in good health (CMV status not recorded). Some clones in this sample may be carry-over from other donors' samples. The rearrangement links TRBV15 to TRBJ1-1; no clear D. The CDR3 bases are TGTGCCACCAGCAGAGAGGACTACAACACTGAAGCTTTCTTT. This encodes CATSREDYNTEAFF. Full variable domain (outside the CDR3, taken from reference TRBV15 and TRBJ1-1): DAMVIQNPRYQVTQFGKPVTLSCSQTLNHNVMYWYQQKSSQAPKLLFHYYDKDFNNEADTPDNFQSRRPNTSFCFLDIRSPGLGDTAMYLCATSREDYNTEAFFGQGTRLTVV.